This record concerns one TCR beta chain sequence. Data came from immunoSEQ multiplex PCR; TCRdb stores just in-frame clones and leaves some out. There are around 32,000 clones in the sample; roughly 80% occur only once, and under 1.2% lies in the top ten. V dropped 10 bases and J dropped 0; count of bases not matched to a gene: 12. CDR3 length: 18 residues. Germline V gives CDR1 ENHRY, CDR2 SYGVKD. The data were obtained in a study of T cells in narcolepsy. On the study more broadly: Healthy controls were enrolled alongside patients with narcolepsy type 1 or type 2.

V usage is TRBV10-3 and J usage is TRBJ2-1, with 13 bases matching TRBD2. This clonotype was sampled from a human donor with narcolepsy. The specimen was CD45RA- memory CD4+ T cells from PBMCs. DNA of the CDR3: TGTGCCACCGGTCCCGGGACTAGCGGGATTGGCTCCTACAATGAGCAGTTCTTC. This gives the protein CATGPGTSGIGSYNEQFF.